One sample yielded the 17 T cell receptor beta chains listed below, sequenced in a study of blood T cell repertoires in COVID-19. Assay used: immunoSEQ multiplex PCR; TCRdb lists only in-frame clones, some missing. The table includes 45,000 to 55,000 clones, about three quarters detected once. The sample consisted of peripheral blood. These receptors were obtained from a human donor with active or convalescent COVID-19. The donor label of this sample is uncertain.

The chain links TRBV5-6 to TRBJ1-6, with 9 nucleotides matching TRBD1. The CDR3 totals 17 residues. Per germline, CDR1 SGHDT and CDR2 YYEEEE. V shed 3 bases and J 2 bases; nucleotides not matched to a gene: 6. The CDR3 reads CASSYGTGFAYNSPLHF. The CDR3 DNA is TGTGCCAGCAGCTACGGGACAGGGTTCGCCTATAATTCACCCCTCCACTTT. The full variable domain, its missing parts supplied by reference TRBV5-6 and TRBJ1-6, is DAGVTQSPTHLIKTRGQQVTLRCSPKSGHDTVSWYQQALGQGPQFIFQYYEEEERQRGNFPDRFSGHQFPNYSSELNVNALLLGDSALYLCASSYGTGFAYNSPLHFGNGTRLTVT.

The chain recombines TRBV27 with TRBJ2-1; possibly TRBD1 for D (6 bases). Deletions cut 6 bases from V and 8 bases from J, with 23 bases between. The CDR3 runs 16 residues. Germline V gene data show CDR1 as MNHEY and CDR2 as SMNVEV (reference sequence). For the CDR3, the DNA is TGTGCCAGCAGCCACCTAAGACAGGCCAGGAACGATGAGCAGTTCTTC. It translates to CASSHLRQARNDEQFF.

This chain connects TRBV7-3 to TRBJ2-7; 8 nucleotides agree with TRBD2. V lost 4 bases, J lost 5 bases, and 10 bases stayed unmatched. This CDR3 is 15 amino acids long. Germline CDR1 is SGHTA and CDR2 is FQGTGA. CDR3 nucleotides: TGTGCCAGCAGCTGCCGGGAGGGCCAAGGAGACGAGCAGTACTTC. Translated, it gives CASSCREGQGDEQYF. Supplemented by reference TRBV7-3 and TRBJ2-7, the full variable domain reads GAGVSQTPSNKVTEKGKYVELRCDPISGHTALYWYRQSLGQGPEFLIYFQGTGAADDSGLPNDRFFAVRPEGSVSTLKIQRTERGDSAVYLCASSCREGQGDEQYFGPGTRLTVT.

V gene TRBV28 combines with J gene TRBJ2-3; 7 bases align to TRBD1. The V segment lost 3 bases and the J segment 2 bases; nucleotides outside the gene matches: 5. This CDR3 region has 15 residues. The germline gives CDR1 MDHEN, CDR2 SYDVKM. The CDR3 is CASSFVDRITDTQYF. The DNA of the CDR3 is TGTGCCAGCAGTTTTGTGGACAGGATCACAGATACGCAGTATTTT.

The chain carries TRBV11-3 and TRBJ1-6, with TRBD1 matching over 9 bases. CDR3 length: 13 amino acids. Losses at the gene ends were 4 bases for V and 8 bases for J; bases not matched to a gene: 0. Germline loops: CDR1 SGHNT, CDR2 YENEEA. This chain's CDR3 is CASSWTGDSPLHF. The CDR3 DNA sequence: TGTGCCAGCAGCTGGACAGGGGATTCACCCCTCCACTTT.

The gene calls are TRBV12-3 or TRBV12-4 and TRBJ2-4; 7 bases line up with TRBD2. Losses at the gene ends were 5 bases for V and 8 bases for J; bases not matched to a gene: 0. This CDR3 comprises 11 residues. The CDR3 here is CASSGGDIQYF. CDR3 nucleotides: TGTGCCAGCAGTGGGGGGGACATTCAGTACTTC.

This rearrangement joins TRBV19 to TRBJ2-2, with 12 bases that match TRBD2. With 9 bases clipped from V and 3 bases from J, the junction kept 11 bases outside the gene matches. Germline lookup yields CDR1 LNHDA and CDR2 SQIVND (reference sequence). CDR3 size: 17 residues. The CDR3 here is CASVGLAGGRYTGELFF. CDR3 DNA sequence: TGTGCCAGCGTGGGGCTAGCGGGAGGGAGGTACACCGGGGAGCTGTTTTTT.

The CDR3, as DNA: TGTGCCAGCAGCTTAATTCAGGACAGGGGGATCGGTGAGCAGTTCTTC. Its protein is CASSLIQDRGIGEQFF. This chain joins TRBV7-6 and TRBJ2-1; the match to TRBD1 covers 10 bases. Germline V gene data show CDR1 as SGHVS and CDR2 as FNYEAQ. The CDR3 totals 16 residues. Trimming removed 2 bases from V and 9 bases from J; junction bases left unmatched: 10.

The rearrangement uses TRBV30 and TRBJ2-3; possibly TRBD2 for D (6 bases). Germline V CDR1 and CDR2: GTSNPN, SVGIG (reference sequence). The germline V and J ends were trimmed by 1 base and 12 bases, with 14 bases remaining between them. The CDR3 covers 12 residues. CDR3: CAWSEAGHRQYF. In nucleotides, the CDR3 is TGTGCCTGGAGTGAGGCGGGGCACCGACAGTATTTT.

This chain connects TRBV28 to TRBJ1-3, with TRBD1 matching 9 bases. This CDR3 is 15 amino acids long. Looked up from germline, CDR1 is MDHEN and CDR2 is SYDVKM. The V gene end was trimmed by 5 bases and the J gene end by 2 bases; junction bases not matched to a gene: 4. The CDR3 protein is CASSPQGAAGNTIYF. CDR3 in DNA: TGTGCCAGCAGTCCACAGGGGGCGGCTGGAAACACCATATATTTT. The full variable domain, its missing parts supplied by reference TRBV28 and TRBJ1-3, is DVKVTQSSRYLVKRTGEKVFLECVQDMDHENMFWYRQDPGLGLRLIYFSYDVKMKEKGDIPEGYSVSREKKERFSLILESASTNQTSMYLCASSPQGAAGNTIYFGEGSWLTVV.

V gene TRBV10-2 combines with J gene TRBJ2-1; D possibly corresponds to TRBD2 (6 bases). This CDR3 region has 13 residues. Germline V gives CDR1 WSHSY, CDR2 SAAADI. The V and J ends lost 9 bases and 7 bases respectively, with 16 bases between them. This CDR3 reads CASGGSGGNEQFF. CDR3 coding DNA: TGCGCCAGTGGAGGCTCCGGGGGTAATGAGCAGTTCTTC.

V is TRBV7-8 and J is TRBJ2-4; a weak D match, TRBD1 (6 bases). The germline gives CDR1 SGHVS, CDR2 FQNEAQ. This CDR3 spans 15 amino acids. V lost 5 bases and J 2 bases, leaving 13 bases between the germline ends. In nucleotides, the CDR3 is TGTGCCAGCAGCACATCCGACAGGTCCAAAAACATTCAGTACTTC. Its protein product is CASSTSDRSKNIQYF.

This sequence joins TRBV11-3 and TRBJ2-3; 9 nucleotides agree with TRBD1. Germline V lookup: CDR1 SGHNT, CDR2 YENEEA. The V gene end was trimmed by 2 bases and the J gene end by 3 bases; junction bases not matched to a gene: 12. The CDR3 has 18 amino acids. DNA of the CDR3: TGTGCCAGCAGCTTATGGGATTGGACAGGGGTTAAGACAGATACGCAGTATTTT. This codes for CASSLWDWTGVKTDTQYF.

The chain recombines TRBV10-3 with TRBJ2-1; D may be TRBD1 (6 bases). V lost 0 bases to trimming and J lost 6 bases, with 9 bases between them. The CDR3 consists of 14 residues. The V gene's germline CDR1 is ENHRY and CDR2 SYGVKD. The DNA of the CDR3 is TGTGCCATCAGTGAGTCGACACAGGGCAATGAGCAGTTCTTC. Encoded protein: CAISESTQGNEQFF.

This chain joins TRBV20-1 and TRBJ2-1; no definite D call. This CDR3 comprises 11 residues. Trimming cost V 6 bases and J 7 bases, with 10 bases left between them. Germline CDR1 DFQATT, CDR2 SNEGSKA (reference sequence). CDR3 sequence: CSALNQNEQFF. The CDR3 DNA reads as TGCAGTGCCCTAAACCAAAATGAGCAGTTCTTC.

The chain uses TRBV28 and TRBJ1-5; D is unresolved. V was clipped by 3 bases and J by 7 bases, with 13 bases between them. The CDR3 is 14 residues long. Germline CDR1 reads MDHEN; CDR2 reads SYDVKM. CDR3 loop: CASSFQLAEQPQHF. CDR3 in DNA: TGTGCCAGCAGTTTTCAATTGGCAGAACAGCCCCAGCATTTT.

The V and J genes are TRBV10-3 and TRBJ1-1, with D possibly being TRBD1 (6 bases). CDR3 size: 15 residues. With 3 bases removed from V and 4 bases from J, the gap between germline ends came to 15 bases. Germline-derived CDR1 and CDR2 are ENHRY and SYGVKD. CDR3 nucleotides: TGTGCCATCAGTGAACAGGGAAGGGTAGGCACTGAAGCTTTCTTT. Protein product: CAISEQGRVGTEAFF.